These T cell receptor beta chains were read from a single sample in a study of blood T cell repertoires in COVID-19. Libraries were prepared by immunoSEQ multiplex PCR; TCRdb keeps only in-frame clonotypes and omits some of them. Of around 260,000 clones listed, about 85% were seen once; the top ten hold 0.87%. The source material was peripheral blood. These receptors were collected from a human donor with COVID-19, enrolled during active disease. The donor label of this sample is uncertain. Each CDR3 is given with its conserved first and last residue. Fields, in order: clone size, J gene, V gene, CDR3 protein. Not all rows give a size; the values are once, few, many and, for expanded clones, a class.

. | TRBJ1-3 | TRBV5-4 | CASSLDSPSGNTIYF
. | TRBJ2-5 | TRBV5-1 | CASSPAGQGQETQYF
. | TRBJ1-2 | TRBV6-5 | CASSRGQGTSGYTF
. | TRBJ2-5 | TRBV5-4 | CASSLDQVGTQYF
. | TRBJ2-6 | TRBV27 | CASRPGQGLNRANVLTF
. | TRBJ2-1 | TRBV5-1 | CASSPNTGLADNEQFF
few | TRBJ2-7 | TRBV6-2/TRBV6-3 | CASSDLAGLAGLYEQYF
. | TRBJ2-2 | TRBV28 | CASSFGPGLAGDSGELFF
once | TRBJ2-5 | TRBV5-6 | CASSLETGGYQETQYF
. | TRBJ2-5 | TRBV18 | CASSVSSGIGETQYF
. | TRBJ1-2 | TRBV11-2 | CASSPSGAGQSYGYTF
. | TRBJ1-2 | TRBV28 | CASSFVGVNYGYTF
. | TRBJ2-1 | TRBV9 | CASSVAVLAGDEQFF
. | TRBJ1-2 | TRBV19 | CASSEWEAYGYTF
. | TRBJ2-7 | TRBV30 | CAWTGGAGEQYF
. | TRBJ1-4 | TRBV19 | CASSSMSATNEKLFF
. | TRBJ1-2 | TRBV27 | CASSGGTGDEYGYTF